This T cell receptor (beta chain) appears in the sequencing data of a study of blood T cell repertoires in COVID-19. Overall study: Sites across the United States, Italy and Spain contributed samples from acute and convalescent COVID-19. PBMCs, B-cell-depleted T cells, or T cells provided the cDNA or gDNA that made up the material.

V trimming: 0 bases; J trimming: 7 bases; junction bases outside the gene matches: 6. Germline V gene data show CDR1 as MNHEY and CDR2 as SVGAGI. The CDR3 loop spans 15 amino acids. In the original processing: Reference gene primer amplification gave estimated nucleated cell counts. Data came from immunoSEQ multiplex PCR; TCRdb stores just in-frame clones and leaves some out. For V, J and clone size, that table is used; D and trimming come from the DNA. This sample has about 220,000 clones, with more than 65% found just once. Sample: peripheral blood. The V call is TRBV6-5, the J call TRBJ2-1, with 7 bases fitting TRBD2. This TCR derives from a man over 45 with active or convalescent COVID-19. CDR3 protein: CASSYSSGVRNEQFF. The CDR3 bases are TGTGCCAGCAGTTACTCGAGCGGGGTTCGAAATGAGCAGTTCTTC.